The rows below give T cell receptor beta chains drawn from one sample of a study of technical replicates of blood from four donors. TCRdb keeps only in-frame clones here, not all; method: immunoSEQ multiplex PCR. This sample carries some 15,000 clones, 82% of them seen once, and the ten largest clones take over 9.5%. The sequenced material came from PBMCs. Source of these receptors: a human donor in good health. Some clones in this sample may be carry-over from other donors' samples. Each CDR3 is given with its conserved first and last residue. A D gene is named only where the DNA matches it firmly. A row's size may be missing; if present it is once, few, many or a size class.

V	size	D	J	DNA	CDR3
TRBV5-1	.	.	TRBJ2-1	TGCGCCAGCAGCTTGGCCTATAGCAATGAGCAGTTCTTC	CASSLAYSNEQFF
TRBV5-1	.	TRBD2	TRBJ2-6	TGCGCCAGCTCCCTTTCTAGCGGGAGTGGTGGGGCCAACGTCCTGACTTTC	CASSLSSGSGGANVLTF
TRBV27	once	TRBD2	TRBJ2-2	TGTGCCAGCAGTCTCTCACTAGCGGGAGATGGGACCGGGGAGCTGTTTTTT	CASSLSLAGDGTGELFF
TRBV29-1	.	.	TRBJ2-2	TGCAGCGTGTCTAAGGGGTGGGGAAACACCGGGGAGCTGTTTTTT	CSVSKGWGNTGELFF
TRBV5-1	.	.	TRBJ1-2	TGCGCCAGCAGGAGGGGGTCCTATGGCTACACCTTC	CASRRGSYGYTF
TRBV28	few	.	TRBJ1-1	TGTGCCAGCAGCCCCGCAGACAGGAACACTGAAGCTTTCTTT	CASSPADRNTEAFF
TRBV4-1	.	TRBD1	TRBJ2-2	TGCGCCAGCACCCTCGACAGGGCGGCCGGGGAGCTGTTTTTT	CASTLDRAAGELFF
TRBV7-9	.	.	TRBJ2-7	TGTGCCAGCATGGTACCGGGACTCAGCTCCTACGAGCAGTACTTC	CASMVPGLSSYEQYF
TRBV27	.	TRBD1	TRBJ2-2	TGTGCCAGCAGACGACAGGGAATCACCGGGGAGCTGTTTTTT	CASRRQGITGELFF
TRBV18	.	.	TRBJ1-1	TGTGCCAGCTCGTCAGACAGCTTGAACACTGAAGCTTTCTTT	CASSSDSLNTEAFF
TRBV10-1	few	.	TRBJ1-1	TGCGCCAGCAGTGAGTCCGGCCGGTCAGGGAACACTGAAGCTTTCTTT	CASSESGRSGNTEAFF
TRBV27	.	TRBD1	TRBJ2-5	TGTGCCAGCAGGCCAGGGACAGGGGGCTACGGAGAGACCCAGTACTTC	CASRPGTGGYGETQYF
TRBV19	.	.	TRBJ1-3	TGTGCCAGTAGTGCGGACACTACACTCTCTGGAAACACCATATATTTT	CASSADTTLSGNTIYF
TRBV7-8	.	TRBD1	TRBJ1-5	TGTGCCAGCAGCTCGCAAGACAGGGCGCATCAGCCCCAGCATTTT	CASSSQDRAHQPQHF
TRBV18	.	.	TRBJ2-7	TGTGCCAGCTCACCAAGAGACAGGACCTACGAGCAGTACTTC	CASSPRDRTYEQYF
TRBV7-2	.	.	TRBJ1-2	TGTGCCAGCAGCTTAGGGAAAGCGTACTATGGCTACACCTTC	CASSLGKAYYGYTF
TRBV2	.	.	TRBJ1-3	TGTGCCAGCAGAGAGGGTGTTTCGGGCGGAAACACCATATATTTT	CASREGVSGGNTIYF
TRBV10-2	.	TRBD2	TRBJ2-1	TGCGCCAGCAGTAAGCTAGCGGGAGCCAATGAGCAGTTCTTC	CASSKLAGANEQFF
TRBV4-2	few	TRBD2	TRBJ2-7	TGTGCCAGCAGCCAACCGGGACTAGCGGGCTCATCCTACGAGCAGTACTTC	CASSQPGLAGSSYEQYF
TRBV7-9	.	TRBD1	TRBJ2-7	TGTGCCAGCAGCTCAACAGGGGAACATACCTACGAGCAGTACTTC	CASSSTGEHTYEQYF
TRBV11-2	once	TRBD2	TRBJ2-7	TGTGCCAGCAGCTTATGGGGACTAGGCCTCTCCGGCGAGCAGTACTTC	CASSLWGLGLSGEQYF
TRBV5-1	.	TRBD1	TRBJ2-3	TGCGCCAGCAGCTTGGGACAGGGGCAGACAGATACGCAGTATTTT	CASSLGQGQTDTQYF
TRBV7-9	.	TRBD1	TRBJ2-5	TGTGCCAGCAGCTTACCTAAGGGACAGGGTCAAGAGACCCAGTACTTC	CASSLPKGQGQETQYF
TRBV27	.	TRBD1	TRBJ2-2	TGTGCCAGCAGTCTCGACAGGGTCGTGACCGGGGAGCTGTTTTTT	CASSLDRVVTGELFF
TRBV5-1	.	TRBD2	TRBJ2-7	TGCGCCAGCAGGACCGGGGGGGGCGACGAGCAGTACTTC	CASRTGGGDEQYF
TRBV5-1	.	.	TRBJ2-5	TGCGCCAGCAGCTTGTCGGTGCAAGAGACCCAGTACTTC	CASSLSVQETQYF
TRBV11-2	.	TRBD2	TRBJ2-7	TGTGCCAGCAGCTTGAGCGGGGCCCTGAACGAGCAGTACTTC	CASSLSGALNEQYF
TRBV30	.	.	TRBJ1-3	TGTGCCGGTACGAGGGGAAACACCATATATTTT	CAGTRGNTIYF
TRBV4-2	.	.	TRBJ1-5	TGTGCCAGCAGCCAAGCCGGGGGGGCCAATCAGCCCCAGCATTTT	CASSQAGGANQPQHF
TRBV19	.	.	TRBJ2-1	TGTGCCAGTAGTATTAAGGGGCCGAGCTCCTACAATGAGCAGTTCTTC	CASSIKGPSSYNEQFF
TRBV25-1	few	TRBD2	TRBJ2-7	TGTGCCAGCAGTGATCCGGGAGGGTTCTACGAGCAGTACTTC	CASSDPGGFYEQYF
TRBV14	.	.	TRBJ2-3	TGTGCCAGCAGCCAAGCAGCGGGCCGAGATACGCAGTATTTT	CASSQAAGRDTQYF
TRBV5-1	.	.	TRBJ2-7	TGCGCCAGCAGCTTGGCCGAGACATTCAACTACGAGCAGTACTTC	CASSLAETFNYEQYF
TRBV19	.	TRBD2	TRBJ2-7	TGTGCCAGTAGTATGGCGGGAGCCCCCTACGAGCAGTACTTC	CASSMAGAPYEQYF
TRBV6-5	.	.	TRBJ2-5	TGTGCCAGCAGGACAGAGGAGACCCAGTACTTC	CASRTEETQYF
TRBV2	.	.	TRBJ1-5	TGTGCCAGCAGTGCGGGGTTCAATCAGCCCCAGCATTTT	CASSAGFNQPQHF
TRBV5-1	few	.	TRBJ2-1	TGCGCCAGCAGCTTGCCGGAGTCTTTCAATGAGCAGTTCTTC	CASSLPESFNEQFF
TRBV6-5	.	TRBD1	TRBJ1-1	TGTGCCAGCAGCTCTCGGACAGGGCATAACACTGAAGCTTTCTTT	CASSSRTGHNTEAFF
TRBV7-3	.	TRBD1	TRBJ2-7	TGTGCCAGCAGCTTAGGACAGGCGAATGCCGAGCAGTACTTC	CASSLGQANAEQYF
TRBV5-1	.	TRBD2	TRBJ2-3	TGCGCCAGCAGCTTAGGGGTAGCGGGAGAGGGGGCGCAGTATTTT	CASSLGVAGEGAQYF
TRBV9	.	TRBD1	TRBJ2-5	TGTGCCAGCAGCGTAGACGAGGGGGCGCGACCCCAGTACTTC	CASSVDEGARPQYF
TRBV5-5	.	.	TRBJ2-2	TGTGCCAGCAGCTCCACATGGGGGCAAGACACCGGGGAGCTGTTTTTT	CASSSTWGQDTGELFF
TRBV27	once	TRBD2	TRBJ2-5	TGTGCCAGCAGTTCTGGACTAGCGGGAGAGTCGTCTCCAGAGACCCAGTACTTC	CASSSGLAGESSPETQYF
TRBV19	.	.	TRBJ1-2	TGTGCCAGTAGTACAGGGTTTAACTATGGCTACACCTTC	CASSTGFNYGYTF
TRBV19	.	TRBD1	TRBJ2-7	TGTGCCAGTAGGCCAGGGGGCTTACCCTCCTACGAGCAGTACTTC	CASRPGGLPSYEQYF
TRBV6-5	.	.	TRBJ2-1	TGTGCCAGCAGTTCGGACGGGAGCTCCTACAATGAGCAGTTCTTC	CASSSDGSSYNEQFF
TRBV11-3	.	.	TRBJ2-1	TGTGCCAGCAGCTTAAGACAGGGAGGTGAGCAGTTCTTC	CASSLRQGGEQFF
TRBV9	.	.	TRBJ2-3	TGTGCCAGCAGCGAGGACAGTTTTCGTACAGATACGCAGTATTTT	CASSEDSFRTDTQYF
TRBV18	.	.	TRBJ2-7	TGTGCCAGCTCACCACCGGGGGGGGGCGGCGAGCAGTACTTC	CASSPPGGGGEQYF
TRBV28	once	TRBD1	TRBJ2-3	TGTGCCAGCAGTTTATTGCAGGGGGCGGAGGATACGCAGTATTTT	CASSLLQGAEDTQYF
TRBV7-9	.	.	TRBJ1-4	TGTGCCAGCAGCACTTCCAATAATGAAAAACTGTTTTTT	CASSTSNNEKLFF
TRBV5-1	.	TRBD2	TRBJ2-1	TGCGCCAGCAGCATCGCGGGAGGGCCTTCCTACAATGAGCAGTTCTTC	CASSIAGGPSYNEQFF
TRBV7-9	.	TRBD2	TRBJ2-7	TGTGCCAGCAGCTTAGCGCCCAGCGGGGCCTACGAGCAGTACTTC	CASSLAPSGAYEQYF
TRBV2	few	.	TRBJ2-7	TGTGCCAGCAGTGTTCAGGGGGGACTCTACGAGCAGTACTTC	CASSVQGGLYEQYF